A single sample is the source of the 18 T cell receptor beta chains below, sequenced in a study of cytomegalovirus exposure and HLA in healthy donors. PCR primers comprised 60 Vbeta and 13 Jbeta primers. This table comes from immunoSEQ multiplex PCR, and its TCRdb copy is limited to in-frame clones, with some not included. The record lists 150,000 to 250,000 clones, of which the ten most abundant hold less than 0.85%. The source material was PBMCs. The origin of the receptors is a boy under 18 in good health and CMV-seronegative.

Worth noting for this clone: Germline and junction disagree at one end, which may indicate a read error. In the same sample, other DNA sequences code for this CDR3. This chain uses TRBV4-3 with TRBJ2-1; 8 bases are a match to TRBD1. CDR3 size: 13 residues. The germline gives CDR1 LGHNA, CDR2 YSLEER. The CDR3, as DNA: TGCGCCAGCAGTCAAGGGAGACAGGGGTATCGGTTCTTC. Its translation is CASSQGRQGYRFF.

Comment on this clone: At one boundary the junction diverges from the germline segment, which might be a read error. The chain employs TRBV28 and TRBJ1-1, with TRBD1 as a possible D gene (6 bases). Germline V gene lookup returns CDR1 MDHEN and CDR2 SYDVKM. The CDR3 length is 17 residues. CDR3 sequence (DNA): TGTGCCAGCAGTTTGAGGTTGGGGGCGAACCTGAACACTGAAGTTTTCTTT. This encodes CASSLRLGANLNTEVFF.

The rearrangement uses TRBV11-2 and TRBJ2-1; D may be TRBD2 (7 bases). The CDR3 runs 15 residues. V was shortened by 5 bases and J by 8 bases, with 19 bases between the two germline ends. Germline V gives CDR1 SGHAT, CDR2 FQNNGV. CDR3 sequence (DNA): TGTGCCAGCAGCCAACCCGGACCGGGGGGCTATGAGCAGTTCTTC. This codes for CASSQPGPGGYEQFF.

This chain links TRBV7-6 with TRBJ1-3, with D unclear. The CDR3 spans 17 residues. Germline CDR1 and CDR2: SGHVS and FNYEAQ. The V gene lost 1 base and the J gene lost 0 bases, with 13 bases spanning the gap. CDR3 in DNA: TGTGCCAGCAGCTTAGAAGCGGAGGGATTCTCTGGAAACACCATATATTTT. Translating gives CASSLEAEGFSGNTIYF.

The V gene is TRBV2, the J gene TRBJ2-1; D call uncertain. Germline CDR1 SNHLY, CDR2 FYNNEI. V was pared by 7 bases and J by 7 bases, with 14 bases between. The CDR3 runs 13 residues. The CDR3 DNA sequence: TGTGCCAGCAACAGCCCCCAAATGAATGAGCAGTTCTTC. The encoded protein is CASNSPQMNEQFF.

The chain joins TRBV29-1 to TRBJ1-2; TRBD1 aligns across 8 bases. The germline V gene has CDR1 SQVTM and CDR2 ANQGSEA. Unmatched junction bases numbered 5, after V lost 4 bases and J lost 4 bases. The CDR3 contains 13 residues. CDR3 region: CSVVADRVYGYTF. DNA of the CDR3: TGCAGCGTTGTCGCGGACAGGGTCTATGGCTACACCTTC.

This chain uses TRBV4-1 with TRBJ1-4; D may be TRBD1 (6 bases). Germline CDR1 is MGHRA and CDR2 is YSYEKL. With 0 bases removed from V and 8 bases from J, the gap between germline ends came to 16 bases. The CDR3 has 16 amino acids. Written as DNA, the CDR3 is TGCGCCAGCAGCCAAGATTTTGCAGGGGACCGAGAAAAACTGTTTTTT. This sequence encodes CASSQDFAGDREKLFF.

The rearrangement uses TRBV15 and TRBJ2-1; 7 nucleotides agree with TRBD1. From germline, CDR1 is LNHNV and CDR2 YYDKDF (reference sequence). The CDR3 covers 15 residues. Trimming cost V 5 bases and J 3 bases; bases outside gene matches: 7. The CDR3 DNA is TGTGCCACCAGCTTCGCAGGGGGTATCTACAATGAGCAGTTCTTC. Translation: CATSFAGGIYNEQFF.

The rearrangement links TRBV2 to TRBJ2-3; possible D gene TRBD2, 7 bases. Germline V gene sequence: CDR1 SNHLY, CDR2 FYNNEI. Trimming removed 3 bases at V and 1 base at J, with 14 bases between. CDR3 length: 16 residues. CDR3 bases: TGTGCCAGCAGTGACCTTAGAGGGGGGGGCACAGATACGCAGTATTTT. Translating it yields CASSDLRGGGTDTQYF.

V and J are TRBV7-6 and TRBJ2-3; the D gene is possibly TRBD1 (6 bases). Looked up from germline, CDR1 is SGHVS and CDR2 is FNYEAQ. Trimming removed 6 bases from V and 2 bases from J, with 12 bases in between. The CDR3 has 14 residues. Written as DNA, the CDR3 is TGTGCCAGCAGGAGGACAGTAGACACAGATACGCAGTATTTT. Its translation: CASRRTVDTDTQYF. Looking up the rest from reference TRBV7-6 and TRBJ2-3 gives the full variable domain: GAGVSQSPRYKVTKRGQDVALRCDPISGHVSLYWYRQALGQGPEFLTYFNYEAQQDKSGLPNDRFSAERPEGSISTLTIQRTEQRDSAMYRCASRRTVDTDTQYFGPGTRLTVL.

The chain combines TRBV10-3 with TRBJ2-7, with 9 nucleotides matching TRBD1. The CDR3 contains 17 residues. The germline V gene has CDR1 ENHRY and CDR2 SYGVKD. The V and J ends lost 0 bases and 2 bases, in that order; junction bases with no gene match: 8. For the CDR3, the DNA is TGTGCCATCAGTGAGTCGATCGGACAGGGGACCCCCTACGAGCAGTACTTC. Amino acid sequence: CAISESIGQGTPYEQYF.

As to this clone: The junction differs from germline at one of its ends, possibly a read error. The chain is built from TRBV7-9 and TRBJ1-2; tentative D call: TRBD1 (5 bases). Germline V gene lookup returns CDR1 SEHNR and CDR2 FQNEAQ (reference sequence). This CDR3 has 13 residues. The CDR3, as DNA: TGTGCCAGCAGCTCCAGACAGAACTGTGGCTACACCTTC. Its protein product is CASSSRQNCGYTF.

The chain has TRBV20-1 and TRBJ1-2; D remains ambiguous. V lost 0 bases, J lost 8 bases, and 7 bases lay in between. The CDR3 is 11 amino acids. CDR1 and CDR2 (germline): DFQATT, SNEGSKA (reference sequence). CDR3 region: CSARDTRGYTF. In DNA form, the CDR3 reads TGCAGTGCTAGAGATACTCGAGGCTACACCTTC.

The chain uses TRBV4-3 and TRBJ1-6, with D possibly being TRBD1 (5 bases). The CDR3 has 16 residues. Trimming pared 6 bases from V and 0 bases from J, leaving 12 bases between. Germline CDR1 reads LGHNA; CDR2 reads YSLEER. The CDR3 DNA reads as TGCGCCAGCAGGGGGGGGTCTTCCTCCTATAATTCACCCCTCCACTTT. Amino acid sequence: CASRGGSSSYNSPLHF.

This chain uses TRBV7-3 with TRBJ1-1; no firm D call. This CDR3 spans 15 amino acids. Germline CDR1 and CDR2: SGHTA and FQGTGA. Between the trimmed V and J ends, which lost 6 bases and 3 bases, there was a span of 17 bases. The DNA of the CDR3 is TGTGCCAGCAGGCTTTACCCCCGAGAGGACACTGAAGCTTTCTTT. The encoded protein is CASRLYPREDTEAFF.

Concerning this clone: The same CDR3 can be traced to other DNA sequences in this sample. The V gene is TRBV19, the J gene TRBJ1-1; 7 bases are shared with TRBD1. The CDR3 is 12 residues long. Unmatched junction bases numbered 1, after V lost 8 bases and J lost 1 base. Germline CDR1 LNHDA, CDR2 SQIVND (reference sequence). CDR3 bases: TGTGCCAGTCGGACAGGGAACACTGAAGCTTTCTTT. Encoded protein: CASRTGNTEAFF.

This chain joins TRBV6-5 and TRBJ1-2; D possibly corresponds to TRBD1 (6 bases). Germline loops: CDR1 MNHEY, CDR2 SVGAGI. The V end lost 11 bases, the J end lost 6 bases, and 22 bases lay between the germline ends. The CDR3 extends over 14 amino acids. The CDR3 loop is CAVSGTPTWDGYTF. CDR3 in DNA: TGTGCCGTGAGTGGGACACCAACCTGGGATGGCTACACCTTC.

This chain links TRBV10-3 with TRBJ1-2; D ambiguous. The CDR3 has 13 residues. Trimming removed 2 bases at V and 3 bases at J, with 7 bases between. CDR1 and CDR2 from the germline V gene are ENHRY and SYGVKD. The CDR3 bases are TGTGCCATCAGTGAGGTACCGGACTATGGCTACACCTTC. It encodes CAISEVPDYGYTF.